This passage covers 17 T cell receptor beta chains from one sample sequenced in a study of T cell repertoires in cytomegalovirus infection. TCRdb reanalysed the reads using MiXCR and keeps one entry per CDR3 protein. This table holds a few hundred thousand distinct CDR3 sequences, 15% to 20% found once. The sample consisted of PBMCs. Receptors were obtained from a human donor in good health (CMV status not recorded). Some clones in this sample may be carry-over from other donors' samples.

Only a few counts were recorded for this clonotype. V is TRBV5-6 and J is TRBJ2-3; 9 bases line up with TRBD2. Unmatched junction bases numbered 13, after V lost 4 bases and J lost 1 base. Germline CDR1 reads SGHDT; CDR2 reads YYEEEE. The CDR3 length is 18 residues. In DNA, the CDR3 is TGTGCCAGCAGCCTCCCGGGGCGGGGGGGCTGGGGCACAGATACGCAGTATTTT. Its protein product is CASSLPGRGGWGTDTQYF.

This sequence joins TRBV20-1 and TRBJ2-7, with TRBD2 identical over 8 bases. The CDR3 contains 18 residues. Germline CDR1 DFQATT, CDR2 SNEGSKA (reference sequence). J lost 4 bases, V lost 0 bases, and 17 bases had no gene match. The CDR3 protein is CSARDWGASGGDRYEQYF. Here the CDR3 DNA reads TGCAGTGCTAGAGATTGGGGGGCGAGCGGGGGTGATAGGTACGAGCAGTACTTC.

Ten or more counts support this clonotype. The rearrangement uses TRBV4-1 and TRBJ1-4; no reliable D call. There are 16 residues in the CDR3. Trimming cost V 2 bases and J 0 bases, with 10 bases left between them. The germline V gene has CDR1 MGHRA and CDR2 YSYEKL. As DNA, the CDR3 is TGCGCCAGCAGCCAATTTTGGAGGGCAACTAATGAAAAACTGTTTTTT. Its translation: CASSQFWRATNEKLFF.

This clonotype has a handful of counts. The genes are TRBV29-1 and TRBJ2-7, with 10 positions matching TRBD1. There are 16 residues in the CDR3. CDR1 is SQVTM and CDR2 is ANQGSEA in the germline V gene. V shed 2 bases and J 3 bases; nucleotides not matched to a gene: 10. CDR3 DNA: TGCAGCGTTGAAAGTGACAGGGGGCTTACTAGCTACGAGCAGTACTTC. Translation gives CSVESDRGLTSYEQYF.

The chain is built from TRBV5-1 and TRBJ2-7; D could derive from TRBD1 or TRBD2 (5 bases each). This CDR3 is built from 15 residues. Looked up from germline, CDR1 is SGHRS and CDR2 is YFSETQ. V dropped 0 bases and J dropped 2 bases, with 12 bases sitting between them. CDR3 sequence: CASSLAVGTTYEQYF. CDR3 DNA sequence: TGCGCCAGCAGCTTGGCAGTAGGGACCACCTACGAGCAGTACTTC.

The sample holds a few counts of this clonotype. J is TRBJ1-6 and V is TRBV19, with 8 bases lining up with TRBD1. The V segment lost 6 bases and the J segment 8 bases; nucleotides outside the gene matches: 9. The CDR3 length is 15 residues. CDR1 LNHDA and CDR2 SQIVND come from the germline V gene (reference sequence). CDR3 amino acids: CASSPDRGWDSPLHF. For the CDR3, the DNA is TGTGCCAGTAGCCCTGACAGGGGTTGGGATTCACCCCTCCACTTT.

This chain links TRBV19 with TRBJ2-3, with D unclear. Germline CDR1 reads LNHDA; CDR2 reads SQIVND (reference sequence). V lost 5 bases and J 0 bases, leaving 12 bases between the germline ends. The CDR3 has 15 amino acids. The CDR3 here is CASSDDLSSTDTQYF. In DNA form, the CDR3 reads TGTGCCAGTAGTGACGACTTATCTAGCACAGATACGCAGTATTTT.

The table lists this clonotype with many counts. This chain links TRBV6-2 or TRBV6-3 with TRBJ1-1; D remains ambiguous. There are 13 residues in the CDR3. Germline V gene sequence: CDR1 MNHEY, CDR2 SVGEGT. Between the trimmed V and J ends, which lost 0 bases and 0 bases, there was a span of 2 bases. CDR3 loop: CASSYSMNTEAFF. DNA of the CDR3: TGTGCCAGCAGTTACTCGATGAACACTGAAGCTTTCTTT.

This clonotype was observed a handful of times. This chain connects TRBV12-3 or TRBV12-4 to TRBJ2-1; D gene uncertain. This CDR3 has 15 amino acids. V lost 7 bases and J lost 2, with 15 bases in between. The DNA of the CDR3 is TGTGCCAGCACCCCGGCCCGCTTGCCCTACAATGAGCAGTTCTTC. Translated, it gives CASTPARLPYNEQFF.

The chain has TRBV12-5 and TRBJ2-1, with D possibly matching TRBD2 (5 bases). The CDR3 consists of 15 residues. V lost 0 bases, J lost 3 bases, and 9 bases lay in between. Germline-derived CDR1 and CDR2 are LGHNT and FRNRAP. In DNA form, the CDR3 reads TGTGCTAGTGGTTTGGTACACGGGGACTACAATGAGCAGTTCTTC. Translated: CASGLVHGDYNEQFF.

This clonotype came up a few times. This CDR3 is CSARDTRETQYF. DNA for the CDR3: TGCAGTGCTAGAGATACGAGGGAGACCCAGTACTTC. The chain combines TRBV20-1 with TRBJ2-5; no clear D gene. Germline V gives CDR1 DFQATT, CDR2 SNEGSKA (reference sequence). V was clipped by 0 bases and J by 5 bases, with 7 bases between them. The CDR3 runs 12 residues.

The CDR3 DNA reads TGTGCCAGCACGGCGTGGACAGCGGACTGGGACACTGAAGCTTTCTTT. Residues: CASTAWTADWDTEAFF. The V call is TRBV28, the J call TRBJ1-1; TRBD1 is a possible D gene (6 bases). There are 16 residues in the CDR3. V was shortened by 7 bases and J by 3 bases, with 21 bases between the two germline ends. Germline CDR1 MDHEN, CDR2 SYDVKM.

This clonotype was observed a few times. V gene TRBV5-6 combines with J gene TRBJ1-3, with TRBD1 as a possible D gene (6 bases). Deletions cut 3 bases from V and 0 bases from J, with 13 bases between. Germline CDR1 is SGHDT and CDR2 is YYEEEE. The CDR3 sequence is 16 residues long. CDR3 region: CASSWEQGRSGNTIYF. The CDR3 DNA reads TGTGCCAGCAGCTGGGAACAGGGTCGCTCTGGAAACACCATATATTTT.

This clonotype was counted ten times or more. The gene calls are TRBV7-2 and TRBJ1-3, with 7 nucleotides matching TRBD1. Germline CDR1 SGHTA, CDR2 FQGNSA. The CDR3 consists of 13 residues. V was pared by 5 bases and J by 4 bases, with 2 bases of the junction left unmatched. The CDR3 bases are TGTGCCAGCAGCACGGACAGGGGAAACACCATATATTTT. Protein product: CASSTDRGNTIYF.

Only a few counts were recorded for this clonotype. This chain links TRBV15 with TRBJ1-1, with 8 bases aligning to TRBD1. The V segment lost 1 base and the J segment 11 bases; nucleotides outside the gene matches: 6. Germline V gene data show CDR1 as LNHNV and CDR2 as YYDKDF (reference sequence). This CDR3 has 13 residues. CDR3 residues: CATSRVQGAFAFF. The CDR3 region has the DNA TGTGCCACCAGCAGAGTGCAGGGGGCTTTTGCTTTCTTT.

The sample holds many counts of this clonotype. CDR3 in DNA: TGTGCCAGCAGTGCGTCAGGACAGGGAGGAACGACCCAGTACTTC. This translates into CASSASGQGGTTQYF. The rearrangement joins TRBV28 to TRBJ2-5; 8 bases are shared with TRBD1. Germline V gene lookup returns CDR1 MDHEN and CDR2 SYDVKM. The CDR3 has 15 amino acids. The ends lost 5 bases at V and 7 bases at J; junction bases unmatched: 12.

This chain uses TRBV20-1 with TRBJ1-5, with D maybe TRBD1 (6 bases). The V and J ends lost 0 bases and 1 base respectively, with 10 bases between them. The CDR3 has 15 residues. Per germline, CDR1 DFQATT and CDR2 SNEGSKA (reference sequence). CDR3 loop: CSAREWGASNQPQHF. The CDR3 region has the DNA TGCAGTGCTAGAGAGTGGGGGGCGAGCAATCAGCCCCAGCATTTT.